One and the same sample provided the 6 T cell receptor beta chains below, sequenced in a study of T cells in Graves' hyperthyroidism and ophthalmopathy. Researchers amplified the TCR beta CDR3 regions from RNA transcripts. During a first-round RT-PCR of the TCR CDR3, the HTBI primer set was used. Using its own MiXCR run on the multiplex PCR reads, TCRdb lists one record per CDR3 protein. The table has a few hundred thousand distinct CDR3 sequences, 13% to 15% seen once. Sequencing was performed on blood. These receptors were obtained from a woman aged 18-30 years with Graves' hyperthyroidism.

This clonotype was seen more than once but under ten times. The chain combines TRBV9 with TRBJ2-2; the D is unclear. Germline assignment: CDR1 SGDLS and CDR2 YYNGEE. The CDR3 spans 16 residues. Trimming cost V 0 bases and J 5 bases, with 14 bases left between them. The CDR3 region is CASSVASSIGTGELFF. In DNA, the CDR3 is TGTGCCAGCAGCGTAGCGTCCTCGATTGGGACCGGGGAGCTGTTTTTT.

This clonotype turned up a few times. Here the CDR3 reads CASSLVASGSYWETQYF. Here the CDR3 DNA reads TGTGCCAGCAGCTTAGTGGCTAGCGGGAGCTATTGGGAGACCCAGTACTTC. This sequence joins TRBV11-2 and TRBJ2-5; 10 positions match TRBD2. The CDR3 length is 17 residues. The V gene end was trimmed by 1 base and the J gene end by 5 bases; junction bases not matched to a gene: 10. Germline CDR1 reads SGHAT; CDR2 reads FQNNGV.

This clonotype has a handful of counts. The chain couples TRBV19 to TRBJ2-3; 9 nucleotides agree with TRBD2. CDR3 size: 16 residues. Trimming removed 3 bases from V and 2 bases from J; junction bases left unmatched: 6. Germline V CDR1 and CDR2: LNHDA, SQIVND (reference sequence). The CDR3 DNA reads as TGTGCCAGTAGTATCGGAGCGGGAGGCTTCACAGATACGCAGTATTTT. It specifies CASSIGAGGFTDTQYF.

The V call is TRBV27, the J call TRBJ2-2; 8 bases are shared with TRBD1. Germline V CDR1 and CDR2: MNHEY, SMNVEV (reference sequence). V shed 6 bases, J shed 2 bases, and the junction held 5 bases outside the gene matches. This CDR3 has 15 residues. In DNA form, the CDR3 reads TGTGCCAGCAGCGACCAGGGGGCCAACACCGGGGAGCTGTTTTTT. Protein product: CASSDQGANTGELFF.

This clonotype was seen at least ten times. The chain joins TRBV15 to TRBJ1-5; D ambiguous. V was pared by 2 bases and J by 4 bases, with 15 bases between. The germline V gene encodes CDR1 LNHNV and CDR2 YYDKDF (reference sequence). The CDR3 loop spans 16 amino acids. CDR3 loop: CATSRSRALGNQPQHF. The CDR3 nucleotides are TGTGCCACCAGCAGATCACGGGCCCTTGGGAATCAGCCCCAGCATTTT.

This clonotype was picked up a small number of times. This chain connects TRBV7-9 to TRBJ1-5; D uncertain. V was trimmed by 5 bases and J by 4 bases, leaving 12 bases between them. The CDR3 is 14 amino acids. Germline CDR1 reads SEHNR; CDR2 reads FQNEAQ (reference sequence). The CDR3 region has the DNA TGTGCCAGCAGCCTTACAGCGACTAATCAGCCCCAGCATTTT. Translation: CASSLTATNQPQHF.